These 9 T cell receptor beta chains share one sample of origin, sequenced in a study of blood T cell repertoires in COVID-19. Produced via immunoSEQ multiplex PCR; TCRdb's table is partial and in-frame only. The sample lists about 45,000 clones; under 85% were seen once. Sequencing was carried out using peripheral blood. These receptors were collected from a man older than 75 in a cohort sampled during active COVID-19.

Here the CDR3 DNA reads TGTGCCAGCAGCGTAGCGGCTAGCGGGCCACCGAACACCGGGGAGCTGTTTTTT. It encodes CASSVAASGPPNTGELFF. The rearrangement uses TRBV9 and TRBJ2-2, with 8 bases that match TRBD2. Germline V lookup: CDR1 SGDLS, CDR2 YYNGEE. After removal of 0 bases from V and 0 bases from J, the junction contained 7 bases not matched to a gene. The CDR3 contains 18 residues.

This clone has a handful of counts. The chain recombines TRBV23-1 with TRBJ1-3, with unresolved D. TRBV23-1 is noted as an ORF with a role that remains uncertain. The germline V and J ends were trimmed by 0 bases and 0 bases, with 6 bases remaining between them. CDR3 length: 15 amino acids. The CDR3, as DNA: TGCGCCAGCAGTCAATCCCCCATCTCTGGAAACACCATATATTTT. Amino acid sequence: CASSQSPISGNTIYF.

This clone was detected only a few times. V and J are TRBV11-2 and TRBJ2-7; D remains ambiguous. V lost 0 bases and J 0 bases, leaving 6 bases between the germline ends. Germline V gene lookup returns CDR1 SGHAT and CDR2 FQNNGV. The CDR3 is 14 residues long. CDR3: CASSLDTTSYEQYF. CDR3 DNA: TGTGCCAGCAGCTTAGACACTACCTCCTACGAGCAGTACTTC.

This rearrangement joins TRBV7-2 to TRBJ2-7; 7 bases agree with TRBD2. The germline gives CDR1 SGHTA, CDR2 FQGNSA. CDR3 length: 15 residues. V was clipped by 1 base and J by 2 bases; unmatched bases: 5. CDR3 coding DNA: TGTGCCAGCAGCTTAGAACCTAGCGGCCCCTACGAGCAGTACTTC. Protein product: CASSLEPSGPYEQYF.

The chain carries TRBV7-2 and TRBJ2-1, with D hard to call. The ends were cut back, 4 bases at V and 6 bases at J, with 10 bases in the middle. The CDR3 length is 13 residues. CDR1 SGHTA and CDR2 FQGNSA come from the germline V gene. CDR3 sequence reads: CASSSGYGNEQFF. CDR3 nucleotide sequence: TGTGCCAGCAGCTCCGGGTACGGCAATGAGCAGTTCTTC.

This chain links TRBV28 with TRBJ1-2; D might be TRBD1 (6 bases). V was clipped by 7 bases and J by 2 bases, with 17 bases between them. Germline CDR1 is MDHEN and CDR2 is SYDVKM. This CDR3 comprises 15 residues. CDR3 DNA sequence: TGTGCCAGCAATCATCGACAGGCACGGAACTATGGCTACACCTTC. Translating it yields CASNHRQARNYGYTF.

CDR3 sequence (DNA): TGTGCCAGCAGCCAAGTAGGGGGAGAGACCCAGTACTTC. Translating gives CASSQVGGETQYF. The rearrangement uses TRBV3-1 (or the pseudogene TRBV3-2) and TRBJ2-5; D perhaps matches TRBD1 (6 bases). V was shortened by 1 base and J by 4 bases, with 7 bases between the two germline ends. Germline CDR1 and CDR2: LGHDT and YNNKEL (reference sequence). The CDR3 sequence is 13 residues long.

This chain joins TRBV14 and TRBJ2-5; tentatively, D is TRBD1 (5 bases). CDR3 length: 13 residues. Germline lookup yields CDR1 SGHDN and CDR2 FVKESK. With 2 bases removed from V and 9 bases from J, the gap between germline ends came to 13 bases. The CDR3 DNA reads TGTGCCAGCAGCCAACAGGGAATGTTGGCCCAGTACTTC. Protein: CASSQQGMLAQYF.

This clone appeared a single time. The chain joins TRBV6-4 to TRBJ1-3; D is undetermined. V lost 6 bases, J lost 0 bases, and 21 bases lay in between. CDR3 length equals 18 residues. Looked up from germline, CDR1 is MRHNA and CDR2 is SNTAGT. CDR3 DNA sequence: TGTGCCAGCAGCGAAGGCGGGCGGGCAGGCAACTCTGGAAACACCATATATTTT. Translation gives CASSEGGRAGNSGNTIYF.